This T cell receptor beta chain was identified during a study of OX40 agonist ivuxolimab in advanced cancers. Study-wide context: The study reported partial responses in three patients: one hepatocellular carcinoma, two cutaneous melanoma.

Per the germline V gene, CDR1 is SGHRS and CDR2 is YFSETQ. This CDR3 is 15 amino acids long. Deletions cut 5 bases from V and 2 bases from J, with 15 bases between. General observations from the study: CD8+ T cells averaged more expanded clones than CD4+.

Repertoires were generated with immunoSEQ multiplex PCR, while TCRdb's copy carries only in-frame clones and drops some. Found here are around 40,000 clones, more than 80% of them singletons; the top ten hold 14% to 15%. About this clone itself: Its matching antigen is unknown.

The chain is built from TRBV5-1 and TRBJ2-3; D uncertain. This sequence was found in an adult with an advanced solid tumor such as melanoma, head and neck, liver or kidney cancer. The sequencing here drew on CD4+ or CD8+ T cells sorted from blood, taken in a trial of the OX40 agonist ivuxolimab. CDR3 residues: CASRTPLYNTDTQYF. Written as DNA, the CDR3 is TGCGCCAGCAGAACCCCCCTTTACAACACAGATACGCAGTATTTT. The whole variable domain, filled in from reference TRBV5-1 and TRBJ2-3, reads KAGVTQTPRYLIKTRGQQVTLSCSPISGHRSVSWYQQTPGQGLQFLFEYFSETQRNKGNFPGRFSGRQFSNSRSEMNVSTLELGDSALYLCASRTPLYNTDTQYFGPGTRLTVL.